Following are 2 T cell receptor beta chains from one sample sequenced in a study of T cells in Graves' hyperthyroidism and ophthalmopathy. Regions amplified from RNA transcripts were the TCR beta CDR3 regions. The study used the HTBI primer set for a first-round RT-PCR of the TCR CDR3. TCRdb recomputed calls from the multiplex PCR reads with MiXCR, one row per CDR3 protein. The table lists roughly 380,000 distinct CDR3 sequences, around 13% of them singletons. Sequenced material: blood. The receptors stem from an older woman with Graves' hyperthyroidism.

This chain links TRBV4-1 with TRBJ2-1, with a tentative D call TRBD2 (6 bases). Trimming took off 3 bases at V and 10 bases at J, with 16 bases between the two ends. Germline-derived CDR1 and CDR2 are MGHRA and YSYEKL. CDR3 length: 14 amino acids. The CDR3 spells CASSHGHLTSEQFF. DNA of the CDR3: TGCGCCAGCAGCCATGGGCACCTCACTAGCGAGCAGTTCTTC.

V and J are TRBV24-1 and TRBJ2-1, with 9 bases that match TRBD2. V shed 4 bases, J shed 6 bases, and the junction held 9 bases outside the gene matches. In germline, CDR1 is KGHDR, CDR2 SFDVKD. This CDR3 comprises 16 residues. The CDR3: CATSDHSGGGVNEQFF. Written as DNA, the CDR3 is TGTGCCACCAGTGACCATAGCGGGGGAGGGGTCAATGAGCAGTTCTTC.